What follows are 12 T cell receptor beta chains derived from one specimen sequenced in a study of blood T cell repertoires in COVID-19 (dated by TCRdb to the early 2020s). The library was obtained by the immunoSEQ multiplex PCR assay. Here the immuneACCESS table is served through TCRdb, limited to in-frame sequences with V and J called. Missing clones are a known gap in these copies; in checked studies unresolved V genes cover under half, and the rest lacks a known reason. The sample records around 140,000 clones, over 65% of which are singletons. 3.5% to 5.5% of the sample rests with the top ten. The specimen was peripheral blood. The receptors here all came from a woman older than 75 with active or convalescent COVID-19.

This chain joins TRBV30 and TRBJ1-3; D possibly corresponds to TRBD1 (6 bases). The germline V and J ends were trimmed by 5 bases and 1 base, with 9 bases remaining between them. The V gene's germline CDR1 is GTSNPN and CDR2 SVGIG (reference sequence). CDR3 length: 13 residues. This CDR3 reads CAWVTGSGNTIYF. The DNA for the CDR3 is TGTGCCTGGGTAACAGGGTCTGGAAACACCATATATTTT.

The rearrangement uses TRBV28 and TRBJ1-2, with D possibly matching TRBD1 (5 bases). Between the trimmed V and J ends, which lost 8 bases and 4 bases, there was a span of 11 bases. This CDR3 spans 12 amino acids. The germline V gene has CDR1 MDHEN and CDR2 SYDVKM. CDR3 protein: CASFDSAYGYTF. The DNA of the CDR3 is TGTGCCAGCTTTGACAGCGCCTATGGCTACACCTTC.

The chain recombines TRBV5-1 with TRBJ1-1; D uncertain. The CDR3 loop spans 15 amino acids. V lost 5 bases, J lost 1 base, and 15 bases lay in between. The germline CDR1 and CDR2 sequences are SGHRS and YFSETQ. The CDR3 spells CASSVTAARNTEAFF. The CDR3 coding sequence is TGCGCCAGCAGTGTTACAGCGGCCCGGAACACTGAAGCTTTCTTT.

The J gene is TRBJ1-2, the V gene TRBV10-3, with a possible D match to TRBD1 (5 bases). This CDR3 region has 13 residues. Deletions cut 4 bases from V and 5 bases from J, with 11 bases between. CDR1 and CDR2 from the germline V gene are ENHRY and SYGVKD. The CDR3 loop reads CAISGGRAYGYTF. DNA for the CDR3: TGTGCCATCAGTGGGGGCAGGGCGTATGGCTACACCTTC.

This clone was recorded a few times. The chain uses TRBV6-1 and TRBJ1-4; D perhaps matches TRBD1 (6 bases). CDR3 length equals 15 residues. Trimming left V 7 bases short and J 7 bases short, with 19 bases between. Germline V gives CDR1 MNHNS, CDR2 SASEGT. DNA for the CDR3: TGTGCCAGCATCTCAAGTTCAGGGGCTAGTGAAAAACTGTTTTTT. Amino acid sequence: CASISSSGASEKLFF.

The chain combines TRBV28 with TRBJ1-1, with 7 bases lining up with TRBD1. Germline V gene lookup returns CDR1 MDHEN and CDR2 SYDVKM. Germline trimming cut 8 bases from V and 0 bases from J; bases unmatched to any gene: 6. This CDR3 has 14 amino acids. The CDR3 protein is CASGLGQLNTEAFF. CDR3 in DNA: TGTGCCAGCGGGTTGGGACAGCTGAACACTGAAGCTTTCTTT.

The chain combines TRBV9 with TRBJ1-4, with D possibly matching TRBD1 (6 bases). Germline V gene sequence: CDR1 SGDLS, CDR2 YYNGEE. This CDR3 is built from 15 residues. Deletions cut 4 bases from V and 3 bases from J, with 13 bases between. As DNA, the CDR3 is TGTGCCAGCAGCCCGCGACAGGAGGCTAATGAAAAACTGTTTTTT. Amino acids: CASSPRQEANEKLFF.

The sample holds many counts of this clone. The chain is built from TRBV19 and TRBJ1-1; 10 bases align to TRBD1. Germline V CDR1 and CDR2: LNHDA, SQIVND (reference sequence). The CDR3 sequence is 15 residues long. The V and J ends lost 5 bases and 5 bases, in that order; junction bases with no gene match: 8. CDR3 sequence reads: CASSPQGQGRTEAFF. The CDR3 DNA is TGTGCCAGTAGTCCCCAGGGACAGGGGCGAACTGAAGCTTTCTTT. Full variable domain (missing parts from reference TRBV19 and TRBJ1-1): DGGITQSPKYLFRKEGQNVTLSCEQNLNHDAMYWYRQDPGQGLRLIYYSQIVNDFQKGDIAEGYSVSREKKESFPLTVTSAQKNPTAFYLCASSPQGQGRTEAFFGQGTRLTVV.

The rearrangement links TRBV5-1 to TRBJ2-7, with a possible D match to TRBD2 (5 bases). This CDR3 is built from 15 residues. Germline CDR1 SGHRS, CDR2 YFSETQ. V dropped 0 bases and J dropped 2 bases, with 12 bases sitting between them. CDR3 nucleotide sequence: TGCGCCAGCAGCTTGGACTCTCAGGAGGCCTACGAGCAGTACTTC. It codes for CASSLDSQEAYEQYF.

The J gene is TRBJ1-6, the V gene TRBV5-6, with D perhaps TRBD1 (5 bases). CDR1 is SGHDT and CDR2 is YYEEEE in the germline V gene. V was clipped by 4 bases and J by 0 bases, with 17 bases between them. The CDR3 is 18 amino acids. In nucleotides, the CDR3 is TGTGCCAGCAGCCGGGGGTGGTCCGGCAGCTCCTATAATTCACCCCTCCACTTT. Amino acids: CASSRGWSGSSYNSPLHF. The full variable domain, with the rest looked up from reference TRBV5-6 and TRBJ1-6, is DAGVTQSPTHLIKTRGQQVTLRCSPKSGHDTVSWYQQALGQGPQFIFQYYEEEERQRGNFPDRFSGHQFPNYSSELNVNALLLGDSALYLCASSRGWSGSSYNSPLHFGNGTRLTVT.

V usage is TRBV2 and J usage is TRBJ2-5, with 8 bases aligning to TRBD2. V gave up 5 bases and J gave up 4 bases; unmatched junction bases: 6. Germline loops: CDR1 SNHLY, CDR2 FYNNEI. CDR3 size: 14 residues. CDR3 nucleotides: TGTGCCAGCAGTCGGGGACTAGAGGTAGAGACCCAGTACTTC. It translates to CASSRGLEVETQYF.

This clone was detected only once. Other DNA variants within this sample encode the same CDR3. V gene TRBV7-6 combines with J gene TRBJ1-5; D call uncertain. Between the trimmed V and J ends, which lost 1 base and 4 bases, there was a span of 5 bases. Germline V gene data show CDR1 as SGHVS and CDR2 as FNYEAQ. CDR3 length: 13 amino acids. DNA for the CDR3: TGTGCCAGCAGCTTAGGCAGGAATCAGCCCCAGCATTTT. It is translated as CASSLGRNQPQHF. Complete variable domain (other parts from reference TRBV7-6 and TRBJ1-5): GAGVSQSPRYKVTKRGQDVALRCDPISGHVSLYWYRQALGQGPEFLTYFNYEAQQDKSGLPNDRFSAERPEGSISTLTIQRTEQRDSAMYRCASSLGRNQPQHFGDGTRLSIL.